This T cell receptor (beta chain) was sequenced in a study of T-cell reconstitution after alpha-beta-depleted transplantation in children (dated by TCRdb to the mid-2010s). In terms of the full investigation: T-cell immune reconstitution after TCRalphabeta/CD19-depleted allogeneic hematopoietic cell transplantation in children was quantitatively tracked in the study by means of TCR repertoire profiling. The study at large found these results: The high TCRbeta diversity at day 60 in some patients was ascribed to recipient T cells and intrathymic progenitors that had survived conditioning. Apparently early alphabetaT-cell count recovery about two months after transplant reportedly relied on only several hundred rapidly expanded clones derived from non-depleted graft cells. The frequencies of hyperexpanded clones fell over the following months, and after one year, T-cell counts and TCRbeta diversity were mostly attributed to newly produced T cells.

Only a few counts were recorded for this clonotype. Its antigen is not yet known. No quality values exist for individual bases; no much larger clone is one base distant. The CDR3 has 12 amino acids, counting the end cysteine and phenylalanine. Only the CDR3 DNA is retained, 36 bases long and in frame from the first base. Trimming costs V 4 bases and J 7 bases, and their ends lie 11 bases apart. CDR1 and CDR2 were assigned from the germline V gene (reference sequence) as SGHKS and YYEKEE. The library was prepared using PCR. The sequencer was an Illumina HiSeq 2500. Molecular barcoding was employed in the preparation of TCR libraries, with unique molecular identifiers being used to normalize TCRbeta repertoire quantification. The public reads were reanalyzed by TCRdb: fastp trimming at Q25, MiXCR alignment, in-frame beta chains only. When rows share a CDR3 protein, they turn into one entry using the most common DNA and genes. This sample gives roughly 100,000 distinct CDR3 sequences in total; around 7.8% of them show up just once. The top ten clones comprise around 15% of the sample.

The treatment or condition label of this sample denotes: allogeneic hematopoietic cell transplantation with graft depleted of TCRalphabeta T cells and CD19 B cells. The children who served as transplant recipients had been given grafts of TCRalphabeta/CD19-depleted allogeneic hematopoietic cells. The sequence came from a boy aged 2 to 9 with acute lymphoblastic leukemia, due to receive a stem cell transplant. This chain is built from TRBV5-5 and TRBJ2-5; there is no confident call for the D gene. The source material was PBMCs, sampled before TCRalphabeta/CD19-depleted stem cell transplant. The DNA sequence is as follows: TGTGCCAGCAGCCAAGTCAAGGGGACCCAGTACTTC. This yields the protein CASSQVKGTQYF. Here the CDR3 is joined to the reference TRBV5-5 and TRBJ2-5 genes, and the full variable domain is: DAGVTQSPTHLIKTRGQQVTLRCSPISGHKSVSWYQQVLGQGPQFIFQYYEKEERGRGNFPDRFSARQFPNYSSELNVNALLLGDSALYLCASSQVKGTQYFGPGTRLLVL.